These 25 T cell receptor beta chains were all obtained from the same sample, sequenced in a study of blood T cell repertoires in COVID-19. The data were produced by immunoSEQ multiplex PCR, yet TCRdb's version contains in-frame clones alone and is incomplete. This table has more than 140,000 clones, about four fifths appearing once. The sequenced material came from peripheral blood. These receptors all come from a human donor in a cohort sampled during active COVID-19.

The V call is TRBV11-3, the J call TRBJ2-3, with D possibly matching TRBD2 (6 bases). In germline, CDR1 is SGHNT, CDR2 YENEEA. With 8 bases removed from V and 1 base from J, the gap between germline ends came to 7 bases. The CDR3 length is 12 residues. The CDR3 DNA is TGTGCCAGCGCTAGCGGCACAGATACGCAGTATTTT. It specifies CASASGTDTQYF.

The gene calls are TRBV18 and TRBJ1-4; D possibly corresponds to TRBD1 (5 bases). Deletions cut 3 bases from V and 8 bases from J, with 16 bases between. The length of the CDR3 is 15 residues. CDR1 and CDR2 (germline): KGHSH, LQKENI. The CDR3 coding sequence is TGTGCCAGCTCACCTCGACCTCCCAGGGCAGAAAAACTGTTTTTT. This translates into CASSPRPPRAEKLFF. Full variable domain (missing parts from reference TRBV18 and TRBJ1-4): NAGVMQNPRHLVRRRGQEARLRCSPMKGHSHVYWYRQLPEEGLKFMVYLQKENIIDESGMPKERFSAEFPKEGPSILRIQQVVRGDSAAYFCASSPRPPRAEKLFFGSGTQLSVL.

For the CDR3, the DNA is TGTGCCAGTAGTCATGGGACAGGCGGAGAAAAACTGTTTTTT. This gives the protein CASSHGTGGEKLFF. This sequence joins TRBV19 and TRBJ1-4; 8 bases fit TRBD1. Germline V CDR1 and CDR2: LNHDA, SQIVND (reference sequence). The CDR3 spans 14 residues. With V trimmed by 5 bases and J by 8 bases, 7 bases remained unmatched.

CDR3: CAARTGGQETQYF. CDR3 coding DNA: TGTGCCGCCCGGACAGGGGGACAAGAGACCCAGTACTTC. V usage is TRBV28 and J usage is TRBJ2-5, with TRBD1 identical over 10 bases. This CDR3 comprises 13 residues. Trimming took 11 bases from V and 2 from J; bases not matched to a gene: 5. Per germline, CDR1 MDHEN and CDR2 SYDVKM.

This chain connects TRBV29-1 to TRBJ2-2; 9 bases fit TRBD1. Germline assignment: CDR1 SQVTM and CDR2 ANQGSEA. Losses at the gene ends were 6 bases for V and 6 bases for J; bases not matched to a gene: 5. The CDR3 loop spans 13 amino acids. This CDR3 reads CSVQRDRAGELFF. Written as DNA, the CDR3 is TGCAGCGTCCAACGGGACAGGGCCGGGGAGCTGTTTTTT.

This chain joins TRBV5-1 and TRBJ2-2; D is unclear. The CDR3 is 14 amino acids. V was clipped by 3 bases and J by 6 bases, with 12 bases between them. Germline values: CDR1 SGHRS, CDR2 YFSETQ. The CDR3 reads CASSSPGYAGELFF. The CDR3 DNA follows: TGCGCCAGCAGCTCTCCCGGTTACGCCGGGGAGCTGTTTTTT.

J is TRBJ2-1 and V is TRBV4-3, with unresolved D. CDR1 and CDR2 from the germline V gene are LGHNA and YSLEER. CDR3 size: 15 residues. V was cut by 0 bases and J by 10 bases, with 16 bases left in between. CDR3 coding DNA: TGCGCCAGCAGCCAAGAGTCCACCACCTCGAGGGAGCAGTTCTTC. Protein product: CASSQESTTSREQFF.

The chain links TRBV5-1 to TRBJ2-7, with a possible D match to TRBD1 (5 bases). Germline V gene data show CDR1 as SGHRS and CDR2 as YFSETQ. The CDR3 runs to 14 residues. V lost 4 bases to trimming and J lost 3 bases, with 14 bases between them. The CDR3, as DNA: TGCGCCAGCAGCCCCTCCGACAGATACTACGAGCAGTACTTC. Translating it yields CASSPSDRYYEQYF.

This chain connects TRBV18 to TRBJ1-1; D call uncertain. The germline V and J ends were trimmed by 0 bases and 3 bases, with 20 bases remaining between them. The CDR3 totals 18 residues. Germline-derived CDR1 and CDR2 are KGHSH and LQKENI. In nucleotides, the CDR3 is TGTGCCAGCTCACCACCAATAGCGGGTTTTTCACGGGACACTGAAGCTTTCTTT. Its translation: CASSPPIAGFSRDTEAFF.

This clone was picked up a small number of times. In DNA, the CDR3 is TGTGCCAGTAGTATAGAGTTGCGGGAGTTTGATGAGCAGTTCTTC. Protein: CASSIELREFDEQFF. This chain links TRBV19 with TRBJ2-1; 7 bases fit TRBD2. The CDR3 loop spans 15 amino acids. Trimming removed 0 bases from V and 8 bases from J; junction bases left unmatched: 7. Germline lookup yields CDR1 LNHDA and CDR2 SQIVND (reference sequence). Full variable domain (missing parts from reference TRBV19 and TRBJ2-1): DGGITQSPKYLFRKEGQNVTLSCEQNLNHDAMYWYRQDPGQGLRLIYYSQIVNDFQKGDIAEGYSVSREKKESFPLTVTSAQKNPTAFYLCASSIELREFDEQFFGPGTRLTVL.

As concerns this clone: The junction differs from germline at one of its ends, possibly a read error. The J gene is TRBJ2-3, the V gene TRBV30, with D tentatively TRBD1 (6 bases). CDR1 and CDR2 (germline): GTSNPN, SVGIG (reference sequence). The CDR3 has 13 residues. CDR3 residues: CAWSKGIGAPGDF. CDR3 sequence (DNA): TGTGCCTGGAGTAAAGGGATAGGGGCCCCAGGGGATTTT.

This chain links TRBV11-2 with TRBJ2-5, with a possible D match to TRBD2 (5 bases). CDR1 SGHAT and CDR2 FQNNGV come from the germline V gene. The CDR3 is 16 residues long. The V end was cut by 3 bases, the J end by 5 bases, with 19 bases between. As DNA, the CDR3 is TGTGCCAGCAGCTTTCTCCCAGGACTGGCCGGGGAGACCCAGTACTTC. Translating it yields CASSFLPGLAGETQYF.

The chain couples TRBV9 to TRBJ1-3; D is possibly TRBD1 (6 bases). Per the germline V gene, CDR1 is SGDLS and CDR2 is YYNGEE. CDR3 size: 17 residues. The germline V and J ends were trimmed by 4 bases and 3 bases, with 20 bases remaining between them. The CDR3 DNA reads TGTGCCAGCAGCCCCTCTGGGGAATCAGGGGTTGGAAACACCATATATTTT. Translation: CASSPSGESGVGNTIYF. The complete variable domain, with remaining parts taken from reference TRBV9 and TRBJ1-3, reads DSGVTQTPKHLITATGQRVTLRCSPRSGDLSVYWYQQSLDQGLQFLIQYYNGEERAKGNILERFSAQQFPDLHSELNLSSLELGDSALYFCASSPSGESGVGNTIYFGEGSWLTVV.

This chain connects TRBV27 to TRBJ1-2, with 9 bases lining up with TRBD1. The CDR3 runs 13 residues. Per the germline V gene, CDR1 is MNHEY and CDR2 is SMNVEV (reference sequence). V was pared by 4 bases and J by 4 bases, with 1 base of the junction left unmatched. The CDR3 here is CASSWGQGYGYTF. The CDR3 DNA reads as TGTGCCAGCAGTTGGGGACAGGGCTATGGCTACACCTTC.

V usage is TRBV28 and J usage is TRBJ1-1; 12 bases fit TRBD1. Germline CDR1 reads MDHEN; CDR2 reads SYDVKM. The CDR3 extends over 16 amino acids. J was trimmed by 1 base and V by 10 bases; bases with no gene match: 10. The chain's CDR3 is CATRGQGAGENTEAFF. CDR3 in DNA: TGTGCCACCAGGGGACAGGGGGCAGGGGAGAACACTGAAGCTTTCTTT.

The chain couples TRBV5-1 to TRBJ2-3; TRBD2 aligns across 10 bases. The CDR3 has 15 residues. Trimming at V came to 5 bases and at J to 0 bases, leaving 3 bases not matched to a gene. Per germline, CDR1 SGHRS and CDR2 YFSETQ. In nucleotides, the CDR3 is TGCGCCAGCAGTAGACTAGCGGGTAGCACAGATACGCAGTATTTT. Encoded protein: CASSRLAGSTDTQYF. Using reference TRBV5-1 and TRBJ2-3 for the parts outside the CDR3, the full variable domain is KAGVTQTPRYLIKTRGQQVTLSCSPISGHRSVSWYQQTPGQGLQFLFEYFSETQRNKGNFPGRFSGRQFSNSRSEMNVSTLELGDSALYLCASSRLAGSTDTQYFGPGTRLTVL.

The chain carries TRBV2 and TRBJ2-7; 11 nucleotides line up with TRBD2. The CDR3 runs to 18 residues. The V gene end was trimmed by 2 bases and the J gene end by 3 bases; junction bases not matched to a gene: 12. Per germline, CDR1 SNHLY and CDR2 FYNNEI. This chain's CDR3 is CASSEFISGRDPGYEQYF. The CDR3 nucleotides are TGTGCCAGCAGTGAATTTATTAGCGGGAGGGACCCAGGCTACGAGCAGTACTTC.

The J gene is TRBJ1-5, the V gene TRBV27; 9 bases map to TRBD1. After removal of 3 bases from V and 4 bases from J, the junction contained 7 bases not matched to a gene. In germline, CDR1 is MNHEY, CDR2 SMNVEV (reference sequence). The CDR3 runs 16 residues. Here the CDR3 reads CASSFRSGTGNQPQHF. The CDR3 DNA is TGTGCCAGCAGTTTTCGATCCGGGACAGGGAATCAGCCCCAGCATTTT.

V gene TRBV2 combines with J gene TRBJ1-2, with 9 bases identical to TRBD1. Germline trimming cut 7 bases from V and 13 bases from J; bases unmatched to any gene: 13. Germline V gives CDR1 SNHLY, CDR2 FYNNEI. CDR3 length equals 13 residues. CDR3 amino acids: CASNLGQGPLSTF. CDR3 DNA: TGTGCCAGCAACCTGGGACAGGGCCCTTTATCCACCTTC.

This clone was observed a single time. V and J are TRBV2 and TRBJ2-2; 7 nucleotides align to TRBD2. This CDR3 is 14 amino acids long. Germline loops: CDR1 SNHLY, CDR2 FYNNEI. V gave up 3 bases and J gave up 6 bases; unmatched junction bases: 4. The CDR3 DNA reads as TGTGCCAGCAGTGAGGCGGGGGTGCCCGGGGAGCTGTTTTTT. It codes for CASSEAGVPGELFF.

This chain uses TRBV14 with TRBJ2-5; D unresolved. The V gene's germline CDR1 is SGHDN and CDR2 FVKESK. V was trimmed by 0 bases and J by 0 bases, leaving 8 bases between them. The CDR3 length is 15 residues. Here the CDR3 reads CASSQERSYQETQYF. In nucleotides, the CDR3 is TGTGCCAGCAGCCAAGAACGGTCGTACCAAGAGACCCAGTACTTC.

The V call is TRBV9, the J call TRBJ1-6, with TRBD1 matching over 7 bases. The CDR3 consists of 15 residues. Per germline, CDR1 SGDLS and CDR2 YYNGEE. The ends lost 4 bases at V and 7 bases at J; junction bases unmatched: 8. CDR3 sequence: CASSPLTGWNSPLHF. CDR3 DNA sequence: TGTGCCAGCAGCCCTCTGACAGGGTGGAATTCACCCCTCCACTTT.

The chain couples TRBV11-2 to TRBJ2-3, with 9 bases aligning to TRBD2. With 9 bases clipped from V and 2 bases from J, the junction kept 12 bases outside the gene matches. In germline, CDR1 is SGHAT, CDR2 FQNNGV. There are 16 residues in the CDR3. This chain's CDR3 is CASHRTAGLATDTQYF. CDR3 DNA: TGTGCCAGTCACAGAACGGCGGGACTAGCCACAGATACGCAGTATTTT. Looking up the rest from reference TRBV11-2 and TRBJ2-3 gives the full variable domain: EAGVAQSPRYKIIEKRQSVAFWCNPISGHATLYWYQQILGQGPKLLIQFQNNGVVDDSQLPKDRFSAERLKGVDSTLKIQPAKLEDSAVYLCASHRTAGLATDTQYFGPGTRLTVL.

The chain employs TRBV19 and TRBJ1-1, with TRBD1 matching 8 bases. Trimming cost V 3 bases and J 1 base; bases outside gene matches: 4. The CDR3 is 15 amino acids. The V gene's germline CDR1 is LNHDA and CDR2 SQIVND (reference sequence). This CDR3 reads CASSIWTGRNTEAFF. The CDR3 region has the DNA TGTGCCAGTAGTATCTGGACAGGGAGGAACACTGAAGCTTTCTTT.

V and J are TRBV7-2 and TRBJ2-7; 16 nucleotides agree with TRBD2. J was trimmed by 5 bases and V by 6 bases; bases with no gene match: 13. This CDR3 contains 18 residues. Germline CDR1 reads SGHTA; CDR2 reads FQGNSA. The chain's CDR3 is CASSPDRGLAGGQHEQYF. DNA for the CDR3: TGTGCCAGCAGTCCCGACAGGGGACTAGCGGGAGGGCAACACGAGCAGTACTTC.